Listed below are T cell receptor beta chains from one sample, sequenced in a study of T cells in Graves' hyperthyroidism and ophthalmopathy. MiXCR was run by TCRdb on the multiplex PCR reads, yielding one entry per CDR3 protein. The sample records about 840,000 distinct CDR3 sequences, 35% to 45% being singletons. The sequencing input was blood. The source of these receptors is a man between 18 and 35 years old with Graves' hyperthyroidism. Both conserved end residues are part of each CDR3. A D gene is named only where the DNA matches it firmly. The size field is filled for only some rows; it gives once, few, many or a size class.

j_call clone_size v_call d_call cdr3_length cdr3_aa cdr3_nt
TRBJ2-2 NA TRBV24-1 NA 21 CATSDLWVRDREGINTGELFF TGTGCCACCAGTGACCTTTGGGTCCGCGACAGGGAGGGCATCAACACCGGGGAGCTGTTTTTT
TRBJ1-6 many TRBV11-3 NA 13 CASSLVRDSPLHF TGTGCCAGCAGCTTAGTGCGGGATTCACCCCTCCACTTT
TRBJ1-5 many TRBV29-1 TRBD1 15 CSVGTGSTSNQPQHF TGCAGCGTGGGGACAGGCAGTACCAGCAATCAGCCCCAGCATTTT
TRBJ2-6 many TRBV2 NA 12 CASNPGANVLTF TGTGCCAGCAACCCTGGGGCCAACGTCCTGACTTTC
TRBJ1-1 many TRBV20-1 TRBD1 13 CSASTGRDTEAFF TGCAGTGCATCGACAGGGAGGGACACTGAAGCTTTCTTT
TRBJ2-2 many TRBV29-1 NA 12 CSVDEGPGELFF TGCAGCGTTGATGAGGGCCCCGGGGAGCTGTTTTTT
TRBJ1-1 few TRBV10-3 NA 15 CASSYSAGQDTEAFF TGTGCCAGCAGTTACTCGGCGGGTCAGGACACTGAAGCTTTCTTT
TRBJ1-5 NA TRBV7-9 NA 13 CASSLVGSEPQHF TGTGCCAGCAGCTTAGTAGGTTCGGAGCCCCAGCATTTT
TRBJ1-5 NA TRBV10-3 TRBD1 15 CATAGTGDSNQPQHF TGTGCCACTGCCGGGACAGGGGATAGCAATCAGCCCCAGCATTTT
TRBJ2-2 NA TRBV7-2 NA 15 CASSLSVTNTGELFF TGTGCCAGCAGCTTATCGGTGACCAACACCGGGGAGCTGTTTTTT
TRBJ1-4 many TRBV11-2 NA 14 CASSQTATNEKLFF TGTGCCAGCAGCCAGACAGCAACTAATGAAAAACTGTTTTTT
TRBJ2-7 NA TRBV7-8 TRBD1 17 CASSISGQTGGRHEQYF TGTGCCAGCAGCATCTCAGGCCAAACAGGGGGAAGGCACGAGCAGTACTTC
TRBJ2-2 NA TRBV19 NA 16 CASSTTGSPNTGELFF TGTGCCAGTAGTACGACAGGTAGTCCGAACACCGGGGAGCTGTTTTTT
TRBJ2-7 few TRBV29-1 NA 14 CSVESAGKGYEQYF TGCAGCGTTGAATCGGCAGGGAAAGGCTACGAGCAGTACTTC
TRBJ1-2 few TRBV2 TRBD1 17 CASKTGTGPLSNWGYTF TGTGCCAGCAAAACCGGGACAGGGCCCCTTTCGAACTGGGGCTACACCTTC
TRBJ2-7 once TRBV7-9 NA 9 CASGFKQYF TGTGCCAGTGGGTTCAAGCAGTACTTC
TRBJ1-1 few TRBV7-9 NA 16 CASSMEGQSMNTEAFF TGTGCCAGCAGCATGGAGGGCCAGTCCATGAACACTGAAGCTTTCTTT
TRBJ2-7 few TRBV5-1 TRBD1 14 CASSLTGGFYEQYF TGCGCCAGCAGTCTGACAGGGGGCTTTTACGAGCAGTACTTC
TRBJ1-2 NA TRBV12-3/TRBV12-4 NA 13 CTSSLVGVRGYTF TGTACCAGCAGTTTAGTAGGGGTTCGAGGCTACACCTTC
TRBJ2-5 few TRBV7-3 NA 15 CASSSLGGRAETQYF TGTGCCAGCAGCTCTCTTGGGGGGCGCGCAGAGACCCAGTACTTC
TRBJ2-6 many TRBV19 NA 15 CASSVGSAGANVLTF TGTGCCAGTAGTGTGGGCTCGGCTGGGGCCAACGTCCTGACTTTC
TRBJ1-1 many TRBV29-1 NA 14 CSVRWFEGNTEAFF TGCAGCGTTAGGTGGTTCGAGGGGAACACTGAAGCTTTCTTT
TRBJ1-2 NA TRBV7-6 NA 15 CASSLDSTAGYGYTF TGTGCCAGCAGCCTAGATTCGACAGCAGGCTATGGCTACACCTTC
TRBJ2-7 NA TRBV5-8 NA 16 CASSYGQPALGYEQYF TGTGCCAGCAGCTACGGACAGCCCGCGTTAGGGTACGAGCAGTACTTC
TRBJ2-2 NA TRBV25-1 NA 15 CASIPVPGDTGELFF TGTGCCAGCATCCCGGTCCCCGGGGACACCGGGGAGCTGTTTTTT
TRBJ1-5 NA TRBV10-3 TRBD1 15 CAIAGTGDSNQPQHF TGTGCCATCGCTGGGACAGGGGATAGCAATCAGCCCCAGCATTTT
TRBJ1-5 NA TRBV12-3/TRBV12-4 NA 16 CASSLVPGGGDQPQHF TGTGCCAGCAGTTTAGTGCCGGGGGGTGGGGATCAGCCCCAGCATTTT
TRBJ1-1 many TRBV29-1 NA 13 CSAQGQDGTEAFF TGCAGCGCCCAAGGGCAGGACGGCACTGAAGCTTTCTTT
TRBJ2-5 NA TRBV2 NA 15 CASIRGGGPQETQYF TGTGCCAGCATCCGTGGGGGGGGCCCTCAAGAGACCCAGTACTTC
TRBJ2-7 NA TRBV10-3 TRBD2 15 CAISVSTSGSYKQYF TGTGCCATCAGTGTATCGACTAGCGGGAGCTACAAGCAGTACTTC
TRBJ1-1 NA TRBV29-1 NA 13 CSVGGGDGTEAFF TGCAGCGTCGGAGGGGGAGATGGGACTGAAGCTTTCTTT
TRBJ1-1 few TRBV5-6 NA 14 CASSLAGSHTEAFF TGTGCCAGCAGCTTGGCGGGCAGTCACACTGAAGCTTTCTTT
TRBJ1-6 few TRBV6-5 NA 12 CASSDYNSPLHF TGTGCCAGCAGCGACTATAATTCACCCCTCCACTTT
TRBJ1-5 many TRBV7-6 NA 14 CASSEGRGDQPQHF TGTGCCAGCAGCGAAGGGAGGGGCGATCAGCCCCAGCATTTT
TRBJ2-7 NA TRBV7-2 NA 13 CASSLYFSYEQYF TGTGCCAGCAGCTTATATTTCTCCTACGAGCAGTACTTC
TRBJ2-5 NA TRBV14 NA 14 CASSQSSQGETQYF TGTGCCAGCAGCCAGAGTAGTCAGGGAGAGACCCAGTACTTC
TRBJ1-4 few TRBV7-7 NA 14 CAARDKCTNEKLFF TGTGCTGCCCGGGATAAGTGTACTAATGAAAAACTGTTTTTT
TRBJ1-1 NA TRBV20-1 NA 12 CSPSAVNTEAFF TGCAGTCCCTCGGCCGTGAACACTGAAGCTTTCTTT
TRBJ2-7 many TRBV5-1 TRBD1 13 CASSWGQDYEQYF TGCGCCAGCAGCTGGGGACAGGACTACGAGCAGTACTTC
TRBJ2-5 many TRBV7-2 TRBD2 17 CASSLTLAGGGQETQYF TGTGCCAGCAGCTTAACACTAGCGGGAGGGGGCCAAGAGACCCAGTACTTC
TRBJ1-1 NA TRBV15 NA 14 CATRGSNDNTEAFF TGTGCCACCAGGGGATCCAATGACAACACTGAAGCTTTCTTT
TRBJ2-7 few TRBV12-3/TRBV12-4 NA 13 CASSFVQGNEQYF TGTGCCAGCAGTTTCGTGCAGGGAAACGAGCAGTACTTC
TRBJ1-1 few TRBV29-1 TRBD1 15 CSVEDPTQGALEAFF TGCAGCGTTGAGGATCCCACACAGGGGGCCCTTGAAGCTTTCTTT
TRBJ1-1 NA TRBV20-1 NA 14 CSATGTSGNTEAFF TGCAGTGCCACAGGGACTAGCGGGAACACTGAAGCTTTCTTT
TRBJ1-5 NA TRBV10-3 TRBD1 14 CATGTGSGGQPQHF TGTGCCACCGGGACAGGGTCAGGGGGTCAGCCCCAGCATTTT
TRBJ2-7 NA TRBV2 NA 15 CASSKTDKTSFEQYF TGTGCCAGCAGTAAGACAGACAAGACGTCGTTCGAGCAGTACTTC
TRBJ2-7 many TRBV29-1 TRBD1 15 CSVEERDRGPYEQYF TGCAGCGTTGAAGAGAGGGACAGGGGCCCCTACGAGCAGTACTTC
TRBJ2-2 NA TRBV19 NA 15 CASSILGRNTGELFF TGTGCCAGTAGTATCCTAGGACGGAACACCGGGGAGCTGTTTTTT
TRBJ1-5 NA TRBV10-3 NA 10 CATGVGAQHF TGTGCCACAGGGGTGGGGGCCCAGCATTTT
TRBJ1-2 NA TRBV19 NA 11 CAGGAGLGYTF TGTGCCGGCGGAGCGGGTTTGGGCTACACCTTC
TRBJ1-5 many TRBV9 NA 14 CASSSVDSNQPQHF TGTGCCAGCAGCAGCGTTGATAGCAATCAGCCCCAGCATTTT
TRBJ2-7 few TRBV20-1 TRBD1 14 CSASVGTDPYEQYF TGCAGTGCTAGCGTCGGGACAGATCCCTACGAGCAGTACTTC
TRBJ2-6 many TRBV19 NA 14 CASSSGAGANVLTF TGTGCCAGTAGTTCCGGGGCTGGGGCCAACGTCCTGACTTTC
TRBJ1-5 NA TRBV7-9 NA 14 CASSFGPGNQPQHF TGTGCCAGCAGCTTTGGACCCGGCAATCAGCCCCAGCATTTT
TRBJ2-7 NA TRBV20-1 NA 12 CSALDPVYEQYF TGCAGTGCTCTCGACCCGGTCTACGAGCAGTACTTC
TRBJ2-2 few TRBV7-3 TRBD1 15 CASSFGTGGLGELFF TGTGCCAGCAGCTTCGGGACAGGGGGCCTCGGGGAGCTGTTTTTT
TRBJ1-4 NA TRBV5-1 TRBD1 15 CASSFIGTDGEKLFF TGCGCCAGCAGCTTTATCGGGACAGATGGTGAAAAACTGTTTTTT
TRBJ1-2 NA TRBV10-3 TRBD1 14 CAISGTGGLGGYTF TGTGCCATCAGTGGGACAGGGGGCTTAGGTGGCTACACCTTC
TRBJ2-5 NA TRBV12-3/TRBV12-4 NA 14 CASSFSGEEETQYF TGTGCCAGCAGTTTCTCCGGGGAGGAAGAGACCCAGTACTTC
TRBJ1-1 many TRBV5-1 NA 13 CASSLERGAEAFF TGCGCCAGCAGCTTGGAGAGGGGCGCTGAAGCTTTCTTT